These 6 T cell receptor beta chains were sequenced from one sample in a study of cytomegalovirus exposure and HLA in healthy donors. PCR employed 60 Vbeta and 13 Jbeta primers. Produced via immunoSEQ multiplex PCR; TCRdb's table is partial and in-frame only. The sample contains roughly 170,000 clones, 80% of which appear only once. Sequenced: PBMCs. These receptors came from a man under 40 in good health and CMV-seropositive.

The chain couples TRBV5-1 to TRBJ2-7; 9 bases agree with TRBD2. Germline V lookup: CDR1 SGHRS, CDR2 YFSETQ. This CDR3 region has 17 residues. V lost 8 bases to trimming and J lost 2 bases; unmatched junction nucleotides: 17. As DNA, the CDR3 is TGCGCCAGTCGCTCCGGGGCAGCGGGAGGTCCCCCCTACGAGCAGTACTTC. It codes for CASRSGAAGGPPYEQYF.

The chain joins TRBV6-1 to TRBJ2-3; 9 bases fit TRBD1. After removal of 8 bases from V and 2 bases from J, the junction contained 2 bases not matched to a gene. This CDR3 has 13 residues. CDR1 is MNHNS, CDR2 SASEGT, per germline. CDR3 nucleotide sequence: TGTGCCAGCCGGGACAGGGTCACAGATACGCAGTATTTT. This sequence encodes CASRDRVTDTQYF.

This chain uses TRBV9 with TRBJ1-2; D is ambiguous. CDR3 length equals 14 residues. Trimming took off 4 bases at V and 7 bases at J, with 17 bases between the two ends. Germline-derived CDR1 and CDR2 are SGDLS and YYNGEE. CDR3 nucleotides: TGTGCCAGCAGCCCTGGACTCCTTCTACGTGGCTACACCTTC. This codes for CASSPGLLLRGYTF.

The chain combines TRBV11-2 with TRBJ1-1, with D tentatively TRBD1 (6 bases). CDR1 and CDR2 (germline): SGHAT, FQNNGV. The CDR3 loop spans 16 amino acids. Trimming left V 1 base short and J 1 base short, with 13 bases between. The CDR3: CASSLVRTGRNTEAFF. The CDR3 DNA follows: TGTGCCAGCAGCTTAGTTCGTACAGGGAGGAACACTGAAGCTTTCTTT. Combining the CDR3 with reference TRBV11-2 and TRBJ1-1 gives the whole variable domain EAGVAQSPRYKIIEKRQSVAFWCNPISGHATLYWYQQILGQGPKLLIQFQNNGVVDDSQLPKDRFSAERLKGVDSTLKIQPAKLEDSAVYLCASSLVRTGRNTEAFFGQGTRLTVV.

The rearrangement joins TRBV6-6 to TRBJ2-1; 7 bases are shared with TRBD2. Germline loops: CDR1 MNHNY, CDR2 SVGAGI (reference sequence). Germline trimming cut 4 bases from V and 4 bases from J; bases unmatched to any gene: 7. The CDR3 totals 15 residues. The CDR3 loop is CASSSRAGVYNEQFF. Here the CDR3 DNA reads TGTGCCAGCAGTTCTCGGGCGGGAGTGTACAATGAGCAGTTCTTC.

For the CDR3, the DNA is TGTGCCAGCAGCTTACTCGGACAGAGCAATCAGCCCCAGCATTTT. Its protein is CASSLLGQSNQPQHF. This chain connects TRBV7-2 to TRBJ1-5; weak D call: TRBD1 (6 bases). CDR3 size: 15 residues. Germline lookup yields CDR1 SGHTA and CDR2 FQGNSA. The V and J ends lost 2 bases and 1 base respectively, with 9 bases between them.